This T cell receptor (beta chain) was captured by sequencing in a study of CD8+CD57+ T cells in acquired aplastic anemia. Whole-study context: CD4+ and CD8+ cells, once sorted, gave DNA averaging roughly 3 ug. On average, healthy donors gave some 11 million reads for CD4+ cells. General study findings and limits: Patients had about 31 CD8+ CDR3 sequences in common with controls (the shared set). In CD8+ cells, Simpson's diversity showed no significant difference between patients and controls.

V lost 6 bases and J 6 bases, leaving 16 bases between the germline ends. Germline V lookup: CDR1 SGDLS, CDR2 YYNGEE. CDR3 length equals 13 residues. Comment on this clonotype: Its cognate antigen is unknown. In this CDR3 the conserved last residue, phenylalanine or tryptophan, is missing, so a read error is likely.

CDR3 and TCR beta VDJ profiling relied on genomic DNA as the template. Using its own MiXCR run on the reads, TCRdb lists one record per CDR3 protein. The sample carries hundreds of thousands of distinct CDR3 sequences, 65% to 80% recorded once. J is TRBJ2-7 and V is TRBV9; D perhaps matches TRBD2 (6 bases). The sequencing sample was made of sorted CD4+, CD8+, or CD8+CD57+ T cells (not recorded which) from PBMCs. The receptor comes from a human donor in good health, serving as a control. CDR3 loop: CASNDGDSGEQYL. CDR3 in DNA: TGTGCCAGCAACGATGGGGACTCTGGCGAGCAGTACCTC.